This T cell receptor (beta chain) was captured by sequencing in a study of cytomegalovirus exposure and HLA in healthy donors. In the study overall: A subsequent analysis stated that the roughly 120 validation repertoires were run on the same platform as the approximately 700 first-cohort repertoires.

The CDR3 length is 13 residues. Looked up from germline, CDR1 is SGHDT and CDR2 is YYEEEE. V shed 5 bases and J shed 4 bases, with 12 bases lying between them. Profiled with immunoSEQ multiplex PCR; TCRdb holds only in-frame clones, not every one. This sample yields about 60,000 clones, of which approximately 96% are seen a single time; 0.7% to 0.95% belongs to the top ten. This clonotype was obtained from a man between 18 and 29 years old in good health and CMV-seronegative. The chain joins TRBV5-6 to TRBJ1-1; no clear D. The sample consisted of PBMCs. This CDR3 is CASRNIRGTEAFF. CDR3 DNA sequence: TGTGCCAGCAGAAATATCCGGGGCACTGAAGCTTTCTTT.